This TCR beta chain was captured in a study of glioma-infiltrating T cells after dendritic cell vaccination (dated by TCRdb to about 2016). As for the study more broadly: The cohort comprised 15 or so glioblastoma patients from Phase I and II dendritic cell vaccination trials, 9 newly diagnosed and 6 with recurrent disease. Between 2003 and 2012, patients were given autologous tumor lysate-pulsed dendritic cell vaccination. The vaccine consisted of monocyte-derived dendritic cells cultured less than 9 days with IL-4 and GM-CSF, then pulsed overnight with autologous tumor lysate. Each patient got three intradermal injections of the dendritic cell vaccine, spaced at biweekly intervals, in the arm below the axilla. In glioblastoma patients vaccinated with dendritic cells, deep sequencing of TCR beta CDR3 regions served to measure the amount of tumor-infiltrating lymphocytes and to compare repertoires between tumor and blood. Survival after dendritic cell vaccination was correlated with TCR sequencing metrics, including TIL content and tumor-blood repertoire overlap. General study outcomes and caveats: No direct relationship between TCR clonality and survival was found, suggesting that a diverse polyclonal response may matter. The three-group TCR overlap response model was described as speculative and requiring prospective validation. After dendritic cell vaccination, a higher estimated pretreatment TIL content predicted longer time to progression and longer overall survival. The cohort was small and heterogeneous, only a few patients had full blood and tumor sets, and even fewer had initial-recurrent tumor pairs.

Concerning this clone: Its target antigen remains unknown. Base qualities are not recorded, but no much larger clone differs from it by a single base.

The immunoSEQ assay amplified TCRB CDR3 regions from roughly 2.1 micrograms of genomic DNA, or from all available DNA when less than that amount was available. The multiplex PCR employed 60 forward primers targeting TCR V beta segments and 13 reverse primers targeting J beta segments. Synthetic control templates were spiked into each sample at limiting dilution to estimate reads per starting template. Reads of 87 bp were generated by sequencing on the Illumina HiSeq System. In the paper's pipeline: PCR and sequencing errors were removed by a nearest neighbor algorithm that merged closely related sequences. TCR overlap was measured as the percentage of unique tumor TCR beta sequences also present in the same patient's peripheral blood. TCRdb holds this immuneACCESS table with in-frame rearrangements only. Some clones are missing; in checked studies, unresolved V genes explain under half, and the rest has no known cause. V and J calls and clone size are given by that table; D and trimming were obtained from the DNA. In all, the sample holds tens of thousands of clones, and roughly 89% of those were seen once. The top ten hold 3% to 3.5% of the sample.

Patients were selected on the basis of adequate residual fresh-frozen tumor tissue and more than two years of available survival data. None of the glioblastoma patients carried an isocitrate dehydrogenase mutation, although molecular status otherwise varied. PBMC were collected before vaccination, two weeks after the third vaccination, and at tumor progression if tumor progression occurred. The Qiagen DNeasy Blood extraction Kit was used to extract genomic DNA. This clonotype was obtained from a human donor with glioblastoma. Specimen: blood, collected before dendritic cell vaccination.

The CDR3 protein: CSVDGDRNTGELFF. The DNA sequence is given as TGCAGCGTGGACGGGGACAGAAACACCGGGGAGCTGTTTTTT. The sequence joins TRBV29-1 to TRBJ2-2, and 7 bases in between align with TRBD1. V is pruned by 6 bases and J by 2 bases, leaving 6 bases of the junction without a gene match. The CDR3 holds 14 amino acids from the cysteine to the phenylalanine. Only the CDR3 portion is preserved as DNA: 42 bases, with reading frame beginning at the first base. In the germline V gene, CDR1 corresponds to SQVTM and CDR2 to ANQGSEA.